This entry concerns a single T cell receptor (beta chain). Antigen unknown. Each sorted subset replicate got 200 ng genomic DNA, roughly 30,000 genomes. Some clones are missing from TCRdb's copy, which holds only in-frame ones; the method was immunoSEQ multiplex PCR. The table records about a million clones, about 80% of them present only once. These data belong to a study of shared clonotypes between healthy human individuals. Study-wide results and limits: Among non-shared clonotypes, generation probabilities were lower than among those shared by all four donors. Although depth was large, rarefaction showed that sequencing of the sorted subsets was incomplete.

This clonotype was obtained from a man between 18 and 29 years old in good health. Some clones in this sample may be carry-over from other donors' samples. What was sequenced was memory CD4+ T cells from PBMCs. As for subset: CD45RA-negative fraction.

This CDR3 is CASSTGQGNTGELFF. The CDR3 DNA reads as TGTGCCAGCAGCACGGGACAGGGGAACACCGGGGAGCTGTTTTTT. The chain links TRBV5-4 to TRBJ2-2; 9 bases agree with TRBD1. Germline CDR1 is SGHNT and CDR2 is YYREEE (reference sequence). Losses at the gene ends were 4 bases for V and 1 base for J; bases not matched to a gene: 2. The CDR3 is made up of 15 amino acids.